These 21 T cell receptor beta chains share one sample of origin, sequenced in a study of cytomegalovirus exposure and HLA in healthy donors. The PCR was carried out with 60 Vbeta primers and 13 Jbeta primers. Method: immunoSEQ multiplex PCR; TCRdb's copy keeps in-frame clones and lacks some. The sample consists of about 140,000 clones, more than 60% of them appearing once. Specimen: PBMCs. Receptors originate from a woman in her sixties or seventies in good health and CMV-seronegative.

This clone has just a few counts. This chain uses TRBV9 with TRBJ2-3; possibly TRBD2 for D (6 bases). The ends were cut back, 0 bases at V and 1 base at J, with 9 bases in the middle. The CDR3 is made up of 15 amino acids. Germline CDR1 reads SGDLS; CDR2 reads YYNGEE. CDR3 coding DNA: TGTGCCAGCAGCGTAGGTCAGCGGGGCACAGATACGCAGTATTTT. Translation: CASSVGQRGTDTQYF.

The CDR3 bases are TGTGCCATCGCTCCGGACAGGGCCTCCAGCTCTGGGGCCAACGTCCTGACTTTC. This sequence encodes CAIAPDRASSSGANVLTF. The gene calls are TRBV15 and TRBJ2-6; TRBD1 aligns across 8 bases. The germline gives CDR1 LNHNV, CDR2 YYDKDF (reference sequence). Trimming took 10 bases from V and 0 from J; bases not matched to a gene: 14. This CDR3 is 18 amino acids long.

The chain links TRBV27 to TRBJ1-2; 9 nucleotides line up with TRBD1. Germline trimming cut 4 bases from V and 7 bases from J; bases unmatched to any gene: 4. CDR3 size: 13 residues. Germline loops: CDR1 MNHEY, CDR2 SMNVEV (reference sequence). Written as DNA, the CDR3 is TGTGCCAGCAGTTATACAGGGGGCAGTGGCTACACCTTC. This sequence encodes CASSYTGGSGYTF.

This clone was observed once. The V call is TRBV2, the J call TRBJ2-5; D is uncertain. The V and J ends lost 5 bases and 5 bases respectively, with 6 bases between them. Germline CDR1 and CDR2: SNHLY and FYNNEI. This CDR3 is 11 amino acids long. CDR3 loop: CASSISETQYF. The CDR3 bases are TGTGCCAGCAGTATTTCTGAGACCCAGTACTTC.

This clone was found a few times. The V and J genes are TRBV7-2 and TRBJ2-5; 9 bases align to TRBD2. This CDR3 is built from 16 residues. Germline assignment: CDR1 SGHTA and CDR2 FQGNSA. V lost 0 bases to trimming and J lost 3 bases; unmatched junction nucleotides: 5. The CDR3 spells CASSLARRLAEETQYF. Here the CDR3 DNA reads TGTGCCAGCAGCTTAGCGCGCAGACTAGCGGAAGAGACCCAGTACTTC.

The chain carries TRBV7-2 and TRBJ2-7; tentatively, D is TRBD2 (6 bases). Trimming took off 5 bases at V and 3 bases at J, with 14 bases between the two ends. CDR3 length: 14 residues. CDR1 SGHTA and CDR2 FQGNSA come from the germline V gene. CDR3 loop: CASSSSGNGYEQYF. The CDR3, as DNA: TGTGCCAGCAGCAGTAGCGGAAATGGCTACGAGCAGTACTTC. Complete variable domain (other parts from reference TRBV7-2 and TRBJ2-7): GAGVSQSPSNKVTEKGKDVELRCDPISGHTALYWYRQSLGQGLEFLIYFQGNSAPDKSGLPSDRFSAERTGGSVSTLTIQRTQQEDSAVYLCASSSSGNGYEQYFGPGTRLTVT.

This chain links TRBV6-1 with TRBJ1-1; TRBD1 aligns across 7 bases. With 6 bases clipped from V and 4 bases from J, the junction kept 11 bases outside the gene matches. The CDR3 is made up of 15 amino acids. CDR1 is MNHNS, CDR2 SASEGT, per germline. The CDR3, as DNA: TGTGCCAGCAGGCCCCAGACAGGGTTGAGCACTGAAGCTTTCTTT. Encoded protein: CASRPQTGLSTEAFF.

The chain combines TRBV11-3 with TRBJ1-1; D uncertain. The V end lost 5 bases, the J end lost 7 bases, and 14 bases lay between the germline ends. The CDR3 runs 13 residues. Germline loops: CDR1 SGHNT, CDR2 YENEEA. This CDR3 is CASSLSGSREAFF. CDR3 nucleotides: TGTGCCAGCAGCCTGTCGGGTTCGCGTGAAGCTTTCTTT.

The CDR3 loop reads CASSLASAGGTGELFF. CDR3 nucleotides: TGCGCCAGCAGCTTGGCCTCGGCGGGAGGGACCGGGGAGCTGTTTTTT. The chain employs TRBV5-1 and TRBJ2-2; TRBD2 matches at 9 bases. CDR1 and CDR2 (germline): SGHRS, YFSETQ. V was pared by 0 bases and J by 5 bases, with 5 bases of the junction left unmatched. This CDR3 spans 16 amino acids.

The V call is TRBV19, the J call TRBJ2-1; 9 positions agree with TRBD2. Trimming took 5 bases from V and 5 from J; bases not matched to a gene: 7. CDR1 is LNHDA and CDR2 is SQIVND in the germline V gene (reference sequence). This CDR3 is built from 15 residues. The CDR3 DNA is TGTGCCAGTAGTCTAAGCGGGGGGCCCGACAATGAGCAGTTCTTC. The encoded protein is CASSLSGGPDNEQFF.

J is TRBJ2-3 and V is TRBV4-3, with no clear D. CDR1 LGHNA and CDR2 YSLEER come from the germline V gene. The CDR3 is made up of 14 amino acids. V gave up 1 base and J gave up 0 bases, with 5 bases separating them. CDR3 residues: CASSQAGSTDTQYF. DNA for the CDR3: TGCGCCAGCAGCCAAGCGGGTAGCACAGATACGCAGTATTTT.

V and J are TRBV5-1 and TRBJ2-7; D ambiguous. From germline, CDR1 is SGHRS and CDR2 YFSETQ. The V gene lost 0 bases and the J gene lost 4 bases, with 11 bases spanning the gap. This CDR3 is built from 14 residues. The CDR3 DNA is TGCGCCAGCAGCTTGGATGGCGGAGCATACGAGCAGTACTTC. The encoded protein is CASSLDGGAYEQYF.

J is TRBJ1-6 and V is TRBV9; D gene uncertain. This CDR3 comprises 15 residues. CDR1 and CDR2 (germline): SGDLS, YYNGEE. V dropped 0 bases and J dropped 8 bases, with 12 bases sitting between them. For the CDR3, the DNA is TGTGCCAGCAGCGTAGGTCCGCGGGAGGATTCACCCCTCCACTTT. This encodes CASSVGPREDSPLHF.

This clone has only a few counts. The J gene is TRBJ2-1, the V gene TRBV25-1; 9 bases map to TRBD1. This CDR3 is 15 amino acids long. Germline CDR1 is MGHDK and CDR2 is SYGVNS. V lost 0 bases, J lost 5 bases, and 2 bases stayed unmatched. As DNA, the CDR3 is TGTGCCAGCAGTGAATATGGGACAGGGAACAATGAGCAGTTCTTC. The encoded protein is CASSEYGTGNNEQFF.

This clone was counted a few times. The rearrangement links TRBV6-5 to TRBJ2-7, with TRBD1 matching over 10 bases. CDR3 length equals 14 residues. After removal of 6 bases from V and 0 bases from J, the junction contained 2 bases not matched to a gene. Germline V gene lookup returns CDR1 MNHEY and CDR2 SVGAGI. CDR3 sequence: CASSRTGGSYEQYF. Written as DNA, the CDR3 is TGTGCCAGCAGCCGGACAGGGGGCTCCTACGAGCAGTACTTC.

This clone has a handful of counts. V and J are TRBV5-1 and TRBJ2-3; a weak D match, TRBD1 (5 bases). CDR1 SGHRS and CDR2 YFSETQ come from the germline V gene. Trimming cost V 3 bases and J 0 bases, with 17 bases left between them. The CDR3 is 17 amino acids. CDR3 protein: CASSWQFRVSSTDTQYF. For the CDR3, the DNA is TGCGCCAGCAGCTGGCAATTCAGGGTTTCTAGCACAGATACGCAGTATTTT.

The chain links TRBV23-1 to TRBJ1-1; 7 bases are shared with TRBD1. TRBV23-1 is an open reading frame whose function is uncertain. The trim removed 7 bases at V and 3 bases at J, leaving 5 bases unmatched. This CDR3 has 13 residues. The CDR3 DNA sequence: TGCGCCAGCACCCGACAGGGTGACACTGAAGCTTTCTTT. Translating it yields CASTRQGDTEAFF.

This clone was observed a few times. The chain joins TRBV16 to TRBJ1-2; D is uncertain. Trimming pared 2 bases from V and 8 bases from J, leaving 15 bases between. This CDR3 has 14 amino acids. Germline lookup yields CDR1 KGHSY and CDR2 FQNENV. CDR3 region: CASSQRRAAGGYTF. The DNA for the CDR3 is TGTGCCAGCAGCCAAAGAAGGGCCGCGGGGGGCTACACCTTC.

Only one count was recorded for this clone. The chain employs TRBV19 and TRBJ2-1; TRBD2 might be the D (6 bases). The V gene's germline CDR1 is LNHDA and CDR2 SQIVND (reference sequence). The CDR3 extends over 14 amino acids. V was pared by 10 bases and J by 6 bases, with 19 bases between. The CDR3 bases are TGTGCCACCCGCCGCGGGGTGAGTAGCAATGAGCAGTTCTTC. Translation: CATRRGVSSNEQFF.

This clone appeared a few times. This chain links TRBV19 with TRBJ2-4, with TRBD2 matching over 12 bases. This CDR3 comprises 19 residues. Germline lookup yields CDR1 LNHDA and CDR2 SQIVND (reference sequence). V shed 0 bases and J 3 bases; nucleotides not matched to a gene: 9. This CDR3 reads CASSIDPTSGGVGKNIQYF. The CDR3 DNA reads as TGTGCCAGTAGTATAGACCCGACTAGCGGGGGTGTGGGCAAAAACATTCAGTACTTC.

The table lists this clone with a few counts. The rearrangement joins TRBV5-4 to TRBJ2-4; 9 nucleotides align to TRBD2. The V gene end was trimmed by 4 bases and the J gene end by 7 bases; junction bases not matched to a gene: 12. CDR1 and CDR2 (germline): SGHNT, YYREEE (reference sequence). The CDR3 runs to 16 residues. The CDR3 here is CASSRMTSGRRNIQYF. CDR3 coding DNA: TGTGCCAGCAGCCGCATGACTAGCGGAAGAAGGAACATTCAGTACTTC.